This paragraph reports one TCR beta chain. What it binds is not known. The length of the CDR3 is 14 residues. The germline V gene encodes CDR1 DFQATT and CDR2 SNEGSKA (reference sequence). Trimming left V 6 bases short and J 0 bases short, with 15 bases between. Random hexamers were used to reverse transcribe 0.5 to 1 ug of RNA. Amplification of the TCR beta CDR3 was carried out by immunoSEQ multiplex PCR, which spanned a total of 54 Vbeta and 13 Jbeta segments. MiXCR, applied by TCRdb to the immunoSEQ multiplex PCR reads, yields one record per CDR3 protein. The sample holds about 130,000 distinct CDR3 sequences, around 94% seen once. This sample stems from a study of CD8 T cells in Susac syndrome. Study context: When their blood was taken, the Susac syndrome patients had either not yet had any therapy, were taking corticosteroids, or were taking intravenous immunoglobulin alone. Study results and caveats: CD8+ clonal expansion in Susac was maximal in TEMRA cells and in active patients. Within total CD8+ repertoires, over 15 Susac-specific public clones were found, and within CD8+ TEMRA repertoires, 4 or 5.

The clonotype was recovered from a human donor with Susac syndrome. The chain recombines TRBV20-1 with TRBJ2-7; tentatively, D is TRBD2 (6 bases). The material sequenced was CD8+ T cells from PBMCs. DNA for the CDR3: TGCAGTGCGGGGGACTCCTCAATCTCCTACGAGCAGTACTTC. This translates into CSAGDSSISYEQYF.